This TCR beta chain was identified in a study of T cells in Graves' hyperthyroidism and ophthalmopathy. The study, taken as a whole, reports: Ophthalmopathy was separated from stable hyperthyroidism by a 13 V-J model. Blood samples included most of the expanded thyroid clonotypes exceeding 0.001.

On this clonotype: As yet, its antigen is unknown.

Germline CDR1 reads SGHAT; CDR2 reads FQDESV (reference sequence). V lost 5 bases, J lost 2 bases, and 16 bases stayed unmatched. The CDR3 has 19 residues. Authors of the study amplified TCR beta CDR3 regions from RNA transcripts. A set of HTBI primers served as the primers for a first-round RT-PCR of the TCR CDR3. A single record per CDR3 protein comes from TCRdb applying MiXCR to the multiplex PCR reads. This repertoire shows hundreds of thousands of distinct CDR3 sequences, 14% to 15% found once; its top ten account for about 4.5%. The study left out patients who had uncontrolled infection, other autoimmune disease, pregnancy or lactation. Used for diagnoses were clinical symptoms, serum thyroxine and TRAb, thyroid ultrasound and orbital computed tomography.

The chain combines TRBV11-1 with TRBJ2-2; 8 bases are a match to TRBD1. The TCR was taken from a woman aged 35 to 49 with Graves' ophthalmopathy. The sequenced sample consisted of blood. The chain's CDR3 is CASSPAPGTDRANTGELFF. In DNA, the CDR3 is TGTGCCAGCAGCCCTGCTCCGGGCACGGACAGGGCCAACACCGGGGAGCTGTTTTTT.